The 21 T cell receptor beta chains in this list originate from one sample, sequenced in a study of shared clonotypes between healthy human individuals (dated by TCRdb to 2020 to 2022). Library prep was done by the immunoSEQ multiplex PCR assay. TCRdb holds this immuneACCESS table with in-frame rearrangements only. Some clones are missing; in checked studies, unresolved V genes explain under half, and the rest has no known cause. Counted in this sample were about 2 million clones; around 96% of them appeared once. 0.9% to 1.4% of the sample comes from the top ten. CD8 naive samples were CD45RO-negative cells positively selected for CCR7, giving a CD45RA+CCR7+ population that excluded TemRA cells. Sequenced input: naive CD8+ T cells sorted from blood. Taken with the paper, the label for cell subset or site translates to: CD45RA+CCR7+. The receptors were sampled from a man in his late teens or twenties in good health.

The chain links TRBV15 to TRBJ2-3; D is unresolved. Germline lookup yields CDR1 LNHNV and CDR2 YYDKDF (reference sequence). Trimming removed 1 base at V and 8 bases at J, with 16 bases between. The CDR3 spans 15 residues. CDR3 DNA: TGTGCCACCAGCAGAGCCCTTGAAGGGTCAGGTACGCAGTATTTT. Its protein is CATSRALEGSGTQYF. The variable domain in full, completed from reference TRBV15 and TRBJ2-3, reads DAMVIQNPRYQVTQFGKPVTLSCSQTLNHNVMYWYQQKSSQAPKLLFHYYDKDFNNEADTPDNFQSRRPNTSFCFLDIRSPGLGDTAMYLCATSRALEGSGTQYFGPGTRLTVL.

V gene TRBV7-2 combines with J gene TRBJ2-7; D is tentatively TRBD1 or TRBD2 (6 bases each). The CDR3 totals 16 residues. CDR1 and CDR2 (germline): SGHTA, FQGNSA. The germline V and J ends were trimmed by 2 bases and 0 bases, with 14 bases remaining between them. CDR3 coding DNA: TGTGCCAGCAGCTTAACCCAGGGGCGGGGCTCCTACGAGCAGTACTTC. It is translated as CASSLTQGRGSYEQYF.

The chain carries TRBV5-1 and TRBJ2-4, with D perhaps matching TRBD1 or TRBD2 (6 bases each). Trimming took off 4 bases at V and 0 bases at J, with 17 bases between the two ends. Per germline, CDR1 SGHRS and CDR2 YFSETQ. The CDR3 has 17 residues. DNA for the CDR3: TGCGCCAGCAGCCGGGGGAGACAGGATCTAGCCAAAAACATTCAGTACTTC. Its translation is CASSRGRQDLAKNIQYF.

The chain joins TRBV7-9 to TRBJ2-3, with D possibly TRBD2 on 5 matching bases. The CDR3 runs to 18 residues. Between the trimmed V and J ends, which lost 3 bases and 6 bases, there was a span of 25 bases. Germline CDR1 and CDR2: SEHNR and FQNEAQ (reference sequence). CDR3 protein: CASSFPTRQDGEWDTQYF. The CDR3 nucleotides read TGTGCCAGCAGCTTCCCCACCAGGCAGGACGGGGAGTGGGATACGCAGTATTTT.

This chain uses TRBV30 with TRBJ1-2; TRBD1 might be the D (5 bases). V shed 2 bases and J shed 6 bases, with 22 bases lying between them. Germline loops: CDR1 GTSNPN, CDR2 SVGIG (reference sequence). The CDR3 runs 16 residues. The DNA for the CDR3 is TGTGCCTGGAGTCACGGCCACGGTGGGGCCCCGAATGGCTACACCTTC. Residues: CAWSHGHGGAPNGYTF. Drawing the rest from reference TRBV30 and TRBJ1-2, the complete variable domain is SQTIHQWPATLVQPVGSPLSLECTVEGTSNPNLYWYRQAAGRGLQLLFYSVGIGQISSEVPQNLSASRPQDRQFILSSKKLLLSDSGFYLCAWSHGHGGAPNGYTFGSGTRLTVV.

This sequence joins TRBV7-2 and TRBJ2-7, with D perhaps matching TRBD2 (5 bases). Trimming took off 5 bases at V and 3 bases at J, with 20 bases between the two ends. The CDR3 has 16 residues. Germline V gives CDR1 SGHTA, CDR2 FQGNSA. DNA of the CDR3: TGTGCCAGCAGCCTCTCCGGCACGGACTCCCTCTACGAGCAGTACTTC. Protein product: CASSLSGTDSLYEQYF.

The chain uses TRBV4-1 and TRBJ2-2; TRBD2 is a possible D gene (5 bases). Germline lookup yields CDR1 MGHRA and CDR2 YSYEKL. The CDR3 spans 21 residues. Trimming took 1 base from V and 0 from J, leaving 24 bases between them. The CDR3 coding sequence is TGCGCCAGCAGCCAAGTGTTGGGAGTAGGCTCGACTGACGCGAACACCGGGGAGCTGTTTTTT. This gives the protein CASSQVLGVGSTDANTGELFF.

This clone has only one observation. The chain is built from TRBV5-1 and TRBJ2-7, with 9 bases identical to TRBD1. CDR1 and CDR2 (germline): SGHRS, YFSETQ. The CDR3 runs 15 residues. The V and J ends lost 4 bases and 3 bases, in that order; junction bases with no gene match: 8. The CDR3 bases are TGCGCCAGCAGCGAAGGGACAGGGTTCGTCTACGAGCAGTACTTC. Encoded protein: CASSEGTGFVYEQYF.

The chain has TRBV5-6 and TRBJ1-4, with D tentatively TRBD1 (6 bases). Germline values: CDR1 SGHDT, CDR2 YYEEEE. V lost 1 base and J lost 6, with 10 bases in between. The CDR3 extends over 14 amino acids. Here the CDR3 DNA reads TGTGCCAGCAGCTTGAATCAGGGGTATGAAAAACTGTTTTTT. It is translated as CASSLNQGYEKLFF.

V and J are TRBV10-1 and TRBJ2-3; 7 bases are a match to TRBD2. After removal of 2 bases from V and 2 bases from J, the junction contained 4 bases not matched to a gene. The CDR3 contains 15 residues. Per the germline V gene, CDR1 is WNHNN and CDR2 is SYGVQD (reference sequence). CDR3 region: CASSEGRDPTDTQYF. The CDR3 DNA is TGCGCCAGCAGTGAGGGGAGGGATCCCACAGATACGCAGTATTTT.

This chain links TRBV12-5 with TRBJ1-2; D remains ambiguous. The length of the CDR3 is 13 residues. Trimming pared 1 base from V and 6 bases from J, leaving 9 bases between. Germline V gene sequence: CDR1 LGHNT, CDR2 FRNRAP. The CDR3 DNA reads TGTGCTAGTGGTTTGGGGCAGGCGGATGGCTACACCTTC. Translated: CASGLGQADGYTF.

J is TRBJ2-2 and V is TRBV6-5; unclear D gene. Germline CDR1 reads MNHEY; CDR2 reads SVGAGI. This CDR3 comprises 14 residues. Between the trimmed V and J ends, which lost 5 bases and 8 bases, there was a span of 15 bases. The CDR3 here is CASSILVESGELFF. CDR3 nucleotide sequence: TGTGCCAGCAGTATCCTCGTGGAGTCTGGGGAGCTGTTTTTT.

V and J are TRBV5-8 and TRBJ1-2, with TRBD1 matching 12 bases. Germline trimming cut 6 bases from V and 7 bases from J; bases unmatched to any gene: 13. Germline loops: CDR1 SGHTS, CDR2 YDEGEE. The CDR3 covers 16 residues. In DNA, the CDR3 is TGTGCCAGCAAAAGGCCCCCGGGACAGGGGGCGCTTGGCTACACCTTC. This sequence encodes CASKRPPGQGALGYTF.

As for this clone: Other DNA variants within this sample encode the same CDR3. The CDR3 protein is CASSQEGSYEQYF. DNA for the CDR3: TGCGCCAGCAGCCAAGAGGGATCCTACGAGCAGTACTTC. V is TRBV4-1 and J is TRBJ2-7; D is ambiguous. CDR1 is MGHRA and CDR2 is YSYEKL in the germline V gene. This CDR3 is built from 13 residues. V was pared by 0 bases and J by 1 base, with 4 bases between.

This chain connects TRBV19 to TRBJ2-7; 7 nucleotides match TRBD2. The CDR3 spans 15 residues. Losses at the gene ends were 5 bases for V and 4 bases for J; bases not matched to a gene: 11. Germline V gene lookup returns CDR1 LNHDA and CDR2 SQIVND (reference sequence). CDR3 protein: CASSPSGGSGYEQYF. The CDR3 DNA reads TGTGCCAGTAGTCCCTCCGGCGGGAGTGGATACGAGCAGTACTTC.

The J gene is TRBJ1-2, the V gene TRBV6-6, with D possibly being TRBD1 (5 bases). The germline CDR1 and CDR2 sequences are MNHNY and SVGAGI (reference sequence). The CDR3 has 15 residues. V lost 2 bases, J lost 4 bases, and 14 bases lay in between. In DNA, the CDR3 is TGTGCCAGCAGTTACACGGGGACTGACAGCTATGGCTACACCTTC. It codes for CASSYTGTDSYGYTF.

On this clone itself: The junction differs from germline at one of its ends, possibly a read error. The J gene is TRBJ2-3, the V gene TRBV6-5; D might be TRBD1 or TRBD2, each matching 5 bases. This CDR3 has 12 residues. Looked up from germline, CDR1 is MNHEY and CDR2 is SVGAGI. The CDR3, as DNA: TGTGCCAGCAGTTACAGTCCTATTAGAGGGGATTTT. Protein sequence: CASSYSPIRGDF.

A word on this clone: Additional DNA sequences in this sample encode the identical CDR3. The V gene is TRBV13, the J gene TRBJ1-1; weak D call: TRBD1 (6 bases). This CDR3 has 13 amino acids. Germline assignment: CDR1 PRHDT and CDR2 FYEKMQ (reference sequence). Between the trimmed V and J ends, which lost 3 bases and 5 bases, there was a span of 10 bases. DNA of the CDR3: TGTGCCAGCAGCTTCGAGGGGGGTACTGAAGCTTTCTTT. Residues: CASSFEGGTEAFF. Together with reference TRBV13 and TRBJ1-1, the CDR3 gives the full variable domain: AAGVIQSPRHLIKEKRETATLKCYPIPRHDTVYWYQQGPGQDPQFLISFYEKMQSDKGSIPDRFSAQQFSDYHSELNMSSLELGDSALYFCASSFEGGTEAFFGQGTRLTVV.

To note about this clone: Other nucleotide sequences in the sample specify the same CDR3. The chain couples TRBV6-1 to TRBJ1-3, with D unclear. Trimming left V 1 base short and J 2 bases short, with 9 bases between. The CDR3 extends over 15 amino acids. Germline CDR1 is MNHNS and CDR2 is SASEGT. The CDR3, as DNA: TGTGCCAGCAGTGAAGGGAGAGGAACTGGAAACACCATATATTTT. The encoded protein is CASSEGRGTGNTIYF.

The rearrangement links TRBV2 to TRBJ2-7; D may be TRBD1 or TRBD2 (5 bases each). In germline, CDR1 is SNHLY, CDR2 FYNNEI. CDR3 length: 15 residues. With 3 bases removed from V and 4 bases from J, the gap between germline ends came to 16 bases. The CDR3 loop is CASSDNWDLGYEQYF. As DNA, the CDR3 is TGTGCCAGCAGTGACAACTGGGACCTAGGGTACGAGCAGTACTTC. The full variable domain, its missing parts supplied by reference TRBV2 and TRBJ2-7, is EPEVTQTPSHQVTQMGQEVILRCVPISNHLYFYWYRQILGQKVEFLVSFYNNEISEKSEIFDDQFSVERPDGSNFTLKIRSTKLEDSAMYFCASSDNWDLGYEQYFGPGTRLTVT.

The genes are TRBV6-1 and TRBJ1-2; 8 bases map to TRBD1. The CDR3 is made up of 16 amino acids. CDR1 is MNHNS, CDR2 SASEGT, per germline. The trim removed 3 bases at V and 4 bases at J, leaving 10 bases unmatched. The CDR3 nucleotides read TGTGCCAGCAGTGAGAACGGCTGGACAGGGAGCTATGGCTACACCTTC. It specifies CASSENGWTGSYGYTF.